The rows below give T cell receptor beta chains drawn from one sample of a study of T cell repertoires in ileal Crohn's disease. Profiled with immunoSEQ multiplex PCR; TCRdb holds only in-frame clones, not every one. Of 10,000 to 11,000 clones detected, roughly 84% appear once; the ten largest clones hold 9.5%. Sequencing was done on a sample of ileal tissue. These receptors came from an adult with Crohn's disease. The CDR3 runs from the conserved cysteine through the conserved F or W. Each record gives: CDR3 length, J gene, V gene, D gene, CDR3 protein. D genes are given only for firm matches.

CDR3 length: 14
J gene: TRBJ2-1
V gene: TRBV5-4
D gene: TRBD2
CDR3 protein: CATPRGGSGNEQFF

CDR3 length: 14
J gene: TRBJ2-1
V gene: TRBV5-1
D gene: .
CDR3 protein: CASSSGDMNNEQFF

CDR3 length: 12
J gene: TRBJ2-1
V gene: TRBV2
D gene: TRBD1
CDR3 protein: CASTGPGQEQFF

CDR3 length: 16
J gene: TRBJ2-1
V gene: TRBV9
D gene: .
CDR3 protein: CASSGWERNTYNEQFF

CDR3 length: 18
J gene: TRBJ1-4
V gene: TRBV7-2
D gene: .
CDR3 protein: CASSPLGPGIWGNEKLFF

CDR3 length: 14
J gene: TRBJ2-6
V gene: TRBV5-1
D gene: .
CDR3 protein: CASSLVSGANVLTF

CDR3 length: 12
J gene: TRBJ1-2
V gene: TRBV6-5
D gene: .
CDR3 protein: CGSAPTNYGYTF

CDR3 length: 14
J gene: TRBJ1-2
V gene: TRBV6-5
D gene: .
CDR3 protein: CASSYQGSGYGYTF

CDR3 length: 12
J gene: TRBJ2-7
V gene: TRBV7-9
D gene: TRBD2
CDR3 protein: CASSRGGYEQYF

CDR3 length: 15
J gene: TRBJ2-7
V gene: TRBV6-4
D gene: TRBD1
CDR3 protein: CASTRGQQKIYEQYF

CDR3 length: 15
J gene: TRBJ2-2
V gene: TRBV5-1
D gene: .
CDR3 protein: CASSLDTSNTGELFF

CDR3 length: 13
J gene: TRBJ2-3
V gene: TRBV11-3
D gene: .
CDR3 protein: CASSLLGTDTQYF

CDR3 length: 15
J gene: TRBJ2-5
V gene: TRBV28
D gene: .
CDR3 protein: CASSFRGPKRVTQYF

CDR3 length: 14
J gene: TRBJ2-6
V gene: TRBV5-1
D gene: .
CDR3 protein: CASSRGYTLDVLTF

CDR3 length: 14
J gene: TRBJ2-1
V gene: TRBV27
D gene: .
CDR3 protein: CASSSLSSYNEQFF

CDR3 length: 10
J gene: TRBJ2-6
V gene: TRBV6-7
D gene: .
CDR3 protein: CASTPRDLTF

CDR3 length: 15
J gene: TRBJ2-5
V gene: TRBV7-9
D gene: TRBD2
CDR3 protein: CASSFTSGRKETQYF

CDR3 length: 13
J gene: TRBJ1-2
V gene: TRBV6-6
D gene: .
CDR3 protein: CASSSPVDYGYTF

CDR3 length: 11
J gene: TRBJ2-2
V gene: TRBV7-8
D gene: .
CDR3 protein: CASSSSTELFF

CDR3 length: 14
J gene: TRBJ2-5
V gene: TRBV11-2
D gene: .
CDR3 protein: CASSLRGGGETQYF

CDR3 length: 13
J gene: TRBJ2-3
V gene: TRBV2
D gene: .
CDR3 protein: CASRRARTDTQYF

CDR3 length: 12
J gene: TRBJ2-1
V gene: TRBV7-3
D gene: TRBD1
CDR3 protein: CARDRGTGEQFF

CDR3 length: 13
J gene: TRBJ2-2
V gene: TRBV7-2
D gene: .
CDR3 protein: CASSSGGPGELFF

CDR3 length: 13
J gene: TRBJ2-2
V gene: TRBV2
D gene: .
CDR3 protein: CASKDSLAGELFF

CDR3 length: 13
J gene: TRBJ2-6
V gene: TRBV18
D gene: .
CDR3 protein: CASSPSGANVLTF

CDR3 length: 15
J gene: TRBJ2-1
V gene: TRBV7-6
D gene: TRBD2
CDR3 protein: CASSWSGDSYNEQFF

CDR3 length: 15
J gene: TRBJ2-5
V gene: TRBV14
D gene: .
CDR3 protein: CASSPRDQGWETQYF

CDR3 length: 16
J gene: TRBJ2-6
V gene: TRBV7-3
D gene: .
CDR3 protein: CASSSGQNSGANVLTF

CDR3 length: 11
J gene: TRBJ2-1
V gene: TRBV7-2
D gene: .
CDR3 protein: CASSSAREQFF

CDR3 length: 12
J gene: TRBJ2-2
V gene: TRBV7-3
D gene: .
CDR3 protein: CASSLMTGELFF

CDR3 length: 13
J gene: TRBJ1-4
V gene: TRBV14
D gene: .
CDR3 protein: CASSRQFNEKLFF

CDR3 length: 15
J gene: TRBJ2-2
V gene: TRBV2
D gene: TRBD2
CDR3 protein: CASSETSGSAGELFF

CDR3 length: 12
J gene: TRBJ1-1
V gene: TRBV5-1
D gene: .
CDR3 protein: CASSRGSTEAFF

CDR3 length: 13
J gene: TRBJ1-6
V gene: TRBV4-3
D gene: .
CDR3 protein: CASSQLNNSPLHF

CDR3 length: 15
J gene: TRBJ2-3
V gene: TRBV18
D gene: .
CDR3 protein: CASSLRASGTDTQYF

CDR3 length: 16
J gene: TRBJ2-3
V gene: TRBV25-1
D gene: .
CDR3 protein: CASSGSTSSRTDTQYF

CDR3 length: 14
J gene: TRBJ1-5
V gene: TRBV19
D gene: TRBD1
CDR3 protein: CASSDRGSNQPQHF

CDR3 length: 11
J gene: TRBJ1-2
V gene: TRBV29-1
D gene: TRBD1
CDR3 protein: CSGDREEGYTF

CDR3 length: 16
J gene: TRBJ2-3
V gene: TRBV19
D gene: TRBD2
CDR3 protein: CASSIGTSGSSDTQYF

CDR3 length: 17
J gene: TRBJ2-3
V gene: TRBV29-1
D gene: .
CDR3 protein: CSVDPGLGVHRTDTQYF

CDR3 length: 14
J gene: TRBJ1-5
V gene: TRBV30
D gene: TRBD1
CDR3 protein: CAWSKDRGNQPQHF

CDR3 length: 15
J gene: TRBJ1-5
V gene: TRBV4-2
D gene: .
CDR3 protein: CASSQEDGNNQPQHF

CDR3 length: 14
J gene: TRBJ2-7
V gene: TRBV30
D gene: TRBD2
CDR3 protein: CAWSAGLAAYEQYF